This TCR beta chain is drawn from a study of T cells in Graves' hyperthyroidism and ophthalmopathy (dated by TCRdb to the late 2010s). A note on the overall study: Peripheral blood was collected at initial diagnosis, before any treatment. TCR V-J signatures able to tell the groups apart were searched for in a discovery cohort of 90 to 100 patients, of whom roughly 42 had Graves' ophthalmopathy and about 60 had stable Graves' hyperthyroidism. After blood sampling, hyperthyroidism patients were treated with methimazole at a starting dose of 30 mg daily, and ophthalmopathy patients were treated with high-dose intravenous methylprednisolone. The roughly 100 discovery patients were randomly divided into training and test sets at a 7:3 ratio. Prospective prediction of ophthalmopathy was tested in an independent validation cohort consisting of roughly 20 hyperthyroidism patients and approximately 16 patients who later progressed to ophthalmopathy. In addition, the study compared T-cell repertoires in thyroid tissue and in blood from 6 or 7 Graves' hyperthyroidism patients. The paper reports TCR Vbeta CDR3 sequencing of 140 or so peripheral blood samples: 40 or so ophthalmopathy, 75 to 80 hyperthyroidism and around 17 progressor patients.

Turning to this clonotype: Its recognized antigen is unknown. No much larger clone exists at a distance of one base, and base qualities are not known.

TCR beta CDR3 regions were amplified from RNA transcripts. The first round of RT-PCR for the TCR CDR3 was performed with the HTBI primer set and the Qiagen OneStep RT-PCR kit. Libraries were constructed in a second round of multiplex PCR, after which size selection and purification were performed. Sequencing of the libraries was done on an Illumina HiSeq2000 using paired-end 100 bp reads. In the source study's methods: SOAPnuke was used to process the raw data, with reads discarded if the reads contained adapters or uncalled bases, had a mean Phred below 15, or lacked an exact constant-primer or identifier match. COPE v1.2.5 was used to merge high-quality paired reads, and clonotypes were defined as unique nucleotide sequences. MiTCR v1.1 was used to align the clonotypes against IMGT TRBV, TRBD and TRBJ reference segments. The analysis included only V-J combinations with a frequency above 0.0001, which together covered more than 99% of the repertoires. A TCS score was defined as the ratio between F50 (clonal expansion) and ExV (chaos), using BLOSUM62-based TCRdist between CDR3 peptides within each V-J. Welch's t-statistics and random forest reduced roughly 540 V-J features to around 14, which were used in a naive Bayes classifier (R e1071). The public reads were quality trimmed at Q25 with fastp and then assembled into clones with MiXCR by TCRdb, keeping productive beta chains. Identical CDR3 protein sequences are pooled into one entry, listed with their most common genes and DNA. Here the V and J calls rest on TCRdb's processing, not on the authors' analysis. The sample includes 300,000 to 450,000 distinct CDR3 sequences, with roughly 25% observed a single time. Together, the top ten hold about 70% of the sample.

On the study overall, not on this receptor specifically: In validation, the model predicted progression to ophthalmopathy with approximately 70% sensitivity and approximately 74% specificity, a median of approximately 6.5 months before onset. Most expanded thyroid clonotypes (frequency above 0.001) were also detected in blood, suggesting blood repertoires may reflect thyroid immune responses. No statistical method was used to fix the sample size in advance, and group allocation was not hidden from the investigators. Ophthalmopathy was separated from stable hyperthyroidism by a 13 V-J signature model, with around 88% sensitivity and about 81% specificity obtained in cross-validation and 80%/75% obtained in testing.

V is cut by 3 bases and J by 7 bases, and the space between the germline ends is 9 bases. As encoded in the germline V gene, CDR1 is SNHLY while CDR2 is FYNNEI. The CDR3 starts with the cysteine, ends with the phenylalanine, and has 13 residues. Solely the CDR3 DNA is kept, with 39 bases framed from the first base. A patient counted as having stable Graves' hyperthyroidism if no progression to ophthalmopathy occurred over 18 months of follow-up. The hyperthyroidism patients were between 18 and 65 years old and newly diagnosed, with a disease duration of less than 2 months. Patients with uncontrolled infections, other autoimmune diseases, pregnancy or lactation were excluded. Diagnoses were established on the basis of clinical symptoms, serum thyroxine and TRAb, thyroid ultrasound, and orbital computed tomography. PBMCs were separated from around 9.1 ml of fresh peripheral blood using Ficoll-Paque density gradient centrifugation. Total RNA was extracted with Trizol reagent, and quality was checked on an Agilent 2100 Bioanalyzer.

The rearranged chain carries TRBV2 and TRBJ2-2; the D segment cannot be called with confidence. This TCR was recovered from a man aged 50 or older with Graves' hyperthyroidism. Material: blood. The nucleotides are TGTGCCAGCAGTGAGTCTCCTGGCGGGGAGCTGTTTTTT. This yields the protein CASSESPGGELFF.